The 2 T cell receptor beta chains below come from one sample, sequenced in a study of cytomegalovirus exposure and HLA in healthy donors (dated by TCRdb to about 2017). The method behind the library was the immunoSEQ multiplex PCR assay. The multiplex PCR relied on a mix of 60 forward primers for TCR Vbeta segments and 13 reverse primers for TCR Jbeta segments. The immuneACCESS repertoire file appears here via TCRdb, limited to in-frame rearrangements. These files lack a portion of the clones; in checked studies, under half of the deficit traces to unresolved V genes, and the cause of the others is not known. The sample has 150,000 to 170,000 clones on record, about 74% of them singletons. The ten largest clonotypes hold under 4.5% of the sample. Input material: PBMCs. These receptors were obtained from a woman in her thirties or forties in good health and CMV-seronegative.

The rearrangement links TRBV10-3 to TRBJ2-7, with 10 nucleotides matching TRBD2. Germline trimming cut 0 bases from V and 0 bases from J; bases unmatched to any gene: 5. The CDR3 runs 17 residues. Per germline, CDR1 ENHRY and CDR2 SYGVKD. In DNA, the CDR3 is TGTGCCATCAGTGAGTCGGTAGCGGGAGGTAACTCCTACGAGCAGTACTTC. Protein: CAISESVAGGNSYEQYF.

The chain uses TRBV7-9 and TRBJ2-5, with D tentatively TRBD1 (6 bases). The CDR3 has 15 amino acids. V lost 4 bases and J 6 bases, leaving 18 bases between the germline ends. Germline-derived CDR1 and CDR2 are SEHNR and FQNEAQ (reference sequence). The CDR3 sequence is CASSSRLTGWKTQYF. The CDR3 DNA is TGTGCCAGCAGCTCCCGCCTTACAGGGTGGAAGACCCAGTACTTC.